Listed here are 31 T cell receptor beta chains from one sample, sequenced in a study of T cell responses to AZD1222 COVID-19 vaccine. Profiled with immunoSEQ multiplex PCR; TCRdb holds only in-frame clones, not every one. This sample has more than 100,000 clones; roughly nine tenths occur once, and the top ten carry roughly 4.1%. The sequences come from peripheral blood, collected on day 0 of AZD1222 vaccination. The origin of the receptors is an adult in good health.

The chain uses TRBV24-1 and TRBJ1-2; 9 nucleotides agree with TRBD1. There are 13 residues in the CDR3. Germline V CDR1 and CDR2: KGHDR, SFDVKD. Trimming removed 6 bases from V and 7 bases from J; junction bases left unmatched: 5. CDR3 in DNA: TGTGCCACCAGTTCACGGACAGGGGCTGGCTACACCTTC. Its translation is CATSSRTGAGYTF.

The chain combines TRBV9 with TRBJ1-4, with D possibly matching TRBD1 (5 bases). CDR1 is SGDLS, CDR2 YYNGEE, per germline. The CDR3 is 16 residues long. Deletions cut 0 bases from V and 2 bases from J, with 11 bases between. CDR3 region: CASSVETGRTNEKLFF. The CDR3 DNA reads TGTGCCAGCAGCGTAGAGACGGGGCGGACTAATGAAAAACTGTTTTTT.

This clone occurred a few times. The V gene is TRBV4-2, the J gene TRBJ2-3; 7 bases align to TRBD2. The CDR3 is made up of 16 amino acids. In germline, CDR1 is LGHNA, CDR2 YNFKEQ. V lost 0 bases, J lost 2 bases, and 5 bases stayed unmatched. CDR3 sequence: CASSQDGGRVTDTQYF. Here the CDR3 DNA reads TGTGCCAGCAGCCAAGATGGGGGGAGGGTCACAGATACGCAGTATTTT.

V usage is TRBV30 and J usage is TRBJ2-7; TRBD1 aligns across 7 bases. V dropped 3 bases and J dropped 4; count of bases not matched to a gene: 9. The CDR3 is 14 amino acids. Germline V gene data show CDR1 as GTSNPN and CDR2 as SVGIG (reference sequence). CDR3 bases: TGTGCCTGGAGCGGGGAGACAGGGTATTACGAGCAGTACTTC. This encodes CAWSGETGYYEQYF.

CDR3 amino acids: CAFTGTSYIQYF. The CDR3 DNA reads TGTGCCTTCACCGGGACTAGCTATATTCAGTACTTC. V gene TRBV30 combines with J gene TRBJ2-4; TRBD2 matches 9 bases. The germline gives CDR1 GTSNPN, CDR2 SVGIG (reference sequence). With V trimmed by 7 bases and J by 10 bases, 8 bases remained unmatched. The CDR3 spans 12 residues.

This chain connects TRBV27 to TRBJ1-6, with a weak D call TRBD1 (5 bases). The CDR3 totals 15 residues. In germline, CDR1 is MNHEY, CDR2 SMNVEV (reference sequence). V gave up 6 bases and J gave up 7 bases, with 16 bases separating them. Here the CDR3 reads CASRRRDSDNSPLHF. The CDR3, as DNA: TGTGCCAGCAGAAGGCGGGACTCCGACAATTCACCCCTCCACTTT.

The chain employs TRBV7-2 and TRBJ2-7; D unclear. Germline assignment: CDR1 SGHTA and CDR2 FQGNSA. The V end lost 2 bases, the J end lost 5 bases, and 7 bases lay between the germline ends. The CDR3 is 12 residues long. CDR3 sequence: CASSLTVHEQYF. CDR3 nucleotide sequence: TGTGCCAGCAGCTTAACGGTCCACGAGCAGTACTTC.

The sample holds one count of this clone. This sequence joins TRBV7-9 and TRBJ1-4; a possible D gene is TRBD1 (5 bases). The germline gives CDR1 SEHNR, CDR2 FQNEAQ (reference sequence). V was trimmed by 5 bases and J by 8 bases, leaving 12 bases between them. This CDR3 has 13 amino acids. The CDR3, as DNA: TGTGCCAGCAGCCGGGGGTCGGGGGAAAAACTGTTTTTT. Translated, it gives CASSRGSGEKLFF.

The chain combines TRBV2 with TRBJ1-2; no reliable D call. Deletions cut 2 bases from V and 2 bases from J, with 12 bases between. The CDR3 extends over 15 amino acids. The V gene's germline CDR1 is SNHLY and CDR2 FYNNEI. As DNA, the CDR3 is TGTGCCAGCAGTGAACTGCCGGGTCCCAACTATGGCTACACCTTC. Amino acids: CASSELPGPNYGYTF.

The J gene is TRBJ1-4, the V gene TRBV3-1 (or the pseudogene TRBV3-2); 8 positions agree with TRBD1. The CDR3 contains 15 residues. V gave up 4 bases and J gave up 0 bases; unmatched junction bases: 1. Germline loops: CDR1 LGHDT, CDR2 YNNKEL (reference sequence). CDR3 in amino acids: CASSRTGTTNEKLFF. DNA of the CDR3: TGTGCCAGCAGCCGGACAGGGACAACTAATGAAAAACTGTTTTTT.

The V gene is TRBV3-1 (or the pseudogene TRBV3-2), the J gene TRBJ1-1; 7 nucleotides agree with TRBD1. Germline-derived CDR1 and CDR2 are LGHDT and YNNKEL (reference sequence). The CDR3 totals 15 residues. Trimming took 4 bases from V and 0 from J; bases not matched to a gene: 5. The CDR3 nucleotides read TGTGCCAGCAGCCTTACAGGGGACTTGAACACTGAAGCTTTCTTT. Amino acids: CASSLTGDLNTEAFF.

This chain connects TRBV28 to TRBJ2-3, with 8 bases identical to TRBD2. In germline, CDR1 is MDHEN, CDR2 SYDVKM. There are 14 residues in the CDR3. V shed 2 bases and J 5 bases; nucleotides not matched to a gene: 3. The CDR3 DNA follows: TGTGCCAGCAGTTTACCGGGGGGGCGAGATACGCAGTATTTT. It is translated as CASSLPGGRDTQYF. The full variable domain, rest sourced from reference TRBV28 and TRBJ2-3, is DVKVTQSSRYLVKRTGEKVFLECVQDMDHENMFWYRQDPGLGLRLIYFSYDVKMKEKGDIPEGYSVSREKKERFSLILESASTNQTSMYLCASSLPGGRDTQYFGPGTRLTVL.

V gene TRBV7-8 combines with J gene TRBJ2-1; the match to TRBD2 covers 10 bases. Unmatched junction bases numbered 3, after V lost 6 bases and J lost 1 base. The CDR3 totals 15 residues. Germline CDR1 reads SGHVS; CDR2 reads FQNEAQ. The CDR3 reads CASRKAGGSYNEQFF. The CDR3 DNA is TGTGCCAGCAGAAAAGCGGGAGGGTCCTACAATGAGCAGTTCTTC. Drawing the rest from reference TRBV7-8 and TRBJ2-1, the complete variable domain is GAGVSQSPRYKVAKRGQDVALRCDPISGHVSLFWYQQALGQGPEFLTYFQNEAQLDKSGLPSDRFFAERPEGSVSTLKIQRTQQEDSAVYLCASRKAGGSYNEQFFGPGTRLTVL.

The chain is built from TRBV10-3 and TRBJ1-5; D is undetermined. Trimming took 0 bases from V and 5 from J, leaving 5 bases between them. CDR1 is ENHRY, CDR2 SYGVKD, per germline. The CDR3 length is 13 residues. The CDR3 DNA reads as TGTGCCATCAGTGAGTCAGGGTATCAGCCCCAGCATTTT. It codes for CAISESGYQPQHF.

The V and J genes are TRBV28 and TRBJ1-2; D perhaps matches TRBD1 (5 bases). V lost 7 bases and J 0 bases, leaving 12 bases between the germline ends. CDR1 and CDR2 (germline): MDHEN, SYDVKM. This CDR3 region has 14 residues. The CDR3 DNA follows: TGTGCCAGCACCCTAGGGGCTGCTAACTATGGCTACACCTTC. Protein: CASTLGAANYGYTF.

The V and J genes are TRBV6-5 and TRBJ1-1, with D possibly matching TRBD1 (6 bases). The CDR3 has 14 residues. The ends were cut back, 6 bases at V and 1 base at J, with 12 bases in the middle. Looked up from germline, CDR1 is MNHEY and CDR2 is SVGAGI. In nucleotides, the CDR3 is TGTGCCAGCAGATTCGGGACATCGAACACTGAAGCTTTCTTT. It encodes CASRFGTSNTEAFF.

This sequence joins TRBV6-2 or TRBV6-3 and TRBJ1-2; D is ambiguous. The germline V gene encodes CDR1 MNHEY and CDR2 SVGEGT. Trimming took 2 bases from V and 8 from J, leaving 12 bases between them. The CDR3 contains 13 residues. The CDR3 here is CASSYLLYGGYTF. The CDR3, as DNA: TGTGCCAGCAGTTACCTCCTCTATGGCGGCTACACCTTC.

V usage is TRBV19 and J usage is TRBJ2-7; 7 nucleotides match TRBD1. Per the germline V gene, CDR1 is LNHDA and CDR2 is SQIVND (reference sequence). This CDR3 has 13 amino acids. The V segment lost 3 bases and the J segment 2 bases; nucleotides outside the gene matches: 1. The CDR3 DNA reads as TGTGCCAGTAGTATGACAGGGACCTACGAGCAGTACTTC. This encodes CASSMTGTYEQYF. Supplemented by reference TRBV19 and TRBJ2-7, the full variable domain reads DGGITQSPKYLFRKEGQNVTLSCEQNLNHDAMYWYRQDPGQGLRLIYYSQIVNDFQKGDIAEGYSVSREKKESFPLTVTSAQKNPTAFYLCASSMTGTYEQYFGPGTRLTVT.

The chain employs TRBV28 and TRBJ1-6; 7 bases fit TRBD1. The CDR3 totals 13 residues. Trimming cost V 11 bases and J 3 bases; bases outside gene matches: 4. CDR1 is MDHEN and CDR2 is SYDVKM in the germline V gene. As DNA, the CDR3 is TGTGCCCTAGGGGGCCTCTATAATTCACCCCTCCACTTT. It specifies CALGGLYNSPLHF.

This chain connects TRBV7-9 to TRBJ1-2, with D hard to call. The length of the CDR3 is 14 residues. Trimming removed 0 bases from V and 2 bases from J, with 7 bases in between. The germline V gene encodes CDR1 SEHNR and CDR2 FQNEAQ (reference sequence). In DNA, the CDR3 is TGTGCCAGCAGCTTAGCAGGGCACAACTATGGCTACACCTTC. Protein sequence: CASSLAGHNYGYTF.

This clone came up a few times. This chain connects TRBV15 to TRBJ2-3; TRBD2 matches 9 bases. CDR3 length equals 18 residues. The V segment lost 0 bases and the J segment 4 bases; nucleotides outside the gene matches: 11. Germline lookup yields CDR1 LNHNV and CDR2 YYDKDF (reference sequence). The CDR3 protein is CATSREEYTGLAADTQYF. The CDR3 DNA sequence: TGTGCCACCAGCAGAGAGGAGTACACGGGACTAGCAGCAGATACGCAGTATTTT.

This chain links TRBV12-3 or TRBV12-4 with TRBJ2-1, with D possibly being TRBD2 (6 bases). Deletions cut 4 bases from V and 13 bases from J, with 17 bases between. The CDR3 contains 13 residues. CDR3 residues: CASSSSGGTDQFF. For the CDR3, the DNA is TGTGCCAGCAGTTCCTCGGGCGGGACGGACCAGTTCTTC.

This chain uses TRBV5-1 with TRBJ1-1; no reliable D call. Trimming removed 1 base at V and 3 bases at J, with 13 bases between. Germline V CDR1 and CDR2: SGHRS, YFSETQ. This CDR3 comprises 15 residues. The CDR3: CASSLRPQTDTEAFF. The CDR3 DNA is TGCGCCAGCAGCTTGAGACCCCAAACCGACACTGAAGCTTTCTTT.

The chain is built from TRBV10-1 and TRBJ2-5; D gene ambiguous. The V gene's germline CDR1 is WNHNN and CDR2 SYGVQD (reference sequence). V was clipped by 7 bases and J by 2 bases, with 8 bases between them. This CDR3 has 12 amino acids. CDR3 in amino acids: CASNLKQETQYF. The CDR3 nucleotides read TGCGCCAGCAACCTCAAGCAAGAGACCCAGTACTTC.

The chain employs TRBV21-1 and TRBJ2-1; the DNA was not compared with TRBD2, the D call given in the table. TRBV21-1 is a pseudogene locus. The CDR3 length is 17 residues. Here the CDR3 reads CASSKVEGVTKLNEQFF. CDR3 DNA: TGTGCCAGCAGCAAGGTTGAGGGAGTCACTAAGTTAAATGAGCAGTTCTTC.

The chain combines TRBV6-5 with TRBJ2-3; 8 bases map to TRBD1. CDR3 length: 16 amino acids. Trimming removed 0 bases from V and 4 bases from J; junction bases left unmatched: 6. The germline gives CDR1 MNHEY, CDR2 SVGAGI. CDR3 in amino acids: CASSYSNPGGADTQYF. The CDR3 coding sequence is TGTGCCAGCAGTTACTCGAATCCAGGGGGCGCAGATACGCAGTATTTT.

The chain employs TRBV29-1 and TRBJ2-1; 12 bases are shared with TRBD2. This CDR3 is built from 14 residues. Trimming took 1 base from V and 7 from J; bases not matched to a gene: 2. Germline CDR1 and CDR2: SQVTM and ANQGSEA. CDR3 nucleotide sequence: TGCAGCGTTGAAGGACTAGCGGGGGTAAATGAGCAGTTCTTC. Its translation: CSVEGLAGVNEQFF.

This clone was recorded only once. Written as DNA, the CDR3 is TGTGCCAGCACCCTCCTAGCGGGGGGCGGCACAGATACGCAGTATTTT. Protein: CASTLLAGGGTDTQYF. The chain joins TRBV7-8 to TRBJ2-3, with TRBD2 matching over 11 bases. Germline loops: CDR1 SGHVS, CDR2 FQNEAQ. The CDR3 spans 16 residues. The J segment lost 1 base and the V segment lost 7 bases, leaving 7 bases of the junction unmatched.

This clone was detected only once. V usage is TRBV30 and J usage is TRBJ1-2; D gene uncertain. CDR3 length: 13 amino acids. CDR1 is GTSNPN, CDR2 SVGIG, per germline (reference sequence). Between the trimmed V and J ends, which lost 0 bases and 7 bases, there was a span of 12 bases. The CDR3: CAWSVRLVGGYTF. The CDR3 nucleotides read TGTGCCTGGAGTGTCAGGCTGGTCGGTGGCTACACCTTC. The whole variable domain, remainder taken from reference TRBV30 and TRBJ1-2, is SQTIHQWPATLVQPVGSPLSLECTVEGTSNPNLYWYRQAAGRGLQLLFYSVGIGQISSEVPQNLSASRPQDRQFILSSKKLLLSDSGFYLCAWSVRLVGGYTFGSGTRLTVV.

This chain links TRBV19 with TRBJ1-4, with D maybe TRBD1 (5 bases). Germline V gene sequence: CDR1 LNHDA, CDR2 SQIVND (reference sequence). The CDR3 loop spans 12 amino acids. CDR3 in amino acids: CVSGTLGEKLFF. As DNA, the CDR3 is TGTGTCAGCGGGACCCTGGGGGAAAAACTGTTTTTT.

The V gene is TRBV28, the J gene TRBJ1-2, with D hard to call. Trimming removed 2 bases at V and 2 bases at J, with 6 bases between. CDR1 and CDR2 from the germline V gene are MDHEN and SYDVKM. The CDR3 is made up of 13 amino acids. CDR3 residues: CASSLPPNYGYTF. CDR3 DNA sequence: TGTGCCAGCAGTTTACCCCCGAACTATGGCTACACCTTC.